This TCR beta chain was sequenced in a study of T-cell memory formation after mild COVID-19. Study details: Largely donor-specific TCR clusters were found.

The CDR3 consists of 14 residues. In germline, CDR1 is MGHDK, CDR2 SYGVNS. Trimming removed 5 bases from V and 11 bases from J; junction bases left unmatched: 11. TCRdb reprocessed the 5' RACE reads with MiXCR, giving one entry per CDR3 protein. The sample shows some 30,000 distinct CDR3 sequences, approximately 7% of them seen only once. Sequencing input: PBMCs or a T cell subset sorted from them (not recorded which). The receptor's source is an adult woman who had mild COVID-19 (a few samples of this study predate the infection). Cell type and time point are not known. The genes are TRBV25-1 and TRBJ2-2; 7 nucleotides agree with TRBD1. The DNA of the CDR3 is TGTGCCAGCAGTCCCTGGGACAGACCGTATGAGCTGTTTTTT. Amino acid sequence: CASSPWDRPYELFF. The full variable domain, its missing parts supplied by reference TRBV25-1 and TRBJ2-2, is EADIYQTPRYLVIGTGKKITLECSQTMGHDKMYWYQQDPGMELHLIHYSYGVNSTEKGDLSSESTVSRIRTEHFPLTLESARPSHTSQYLCASSPWDRPYELFFGEGSRLTVL.